The rows below give T cell receptor beta chains drawn from one sample of a study of T cell responses to AZD1222 COVID-19 vaccine. Data came from immunoSEQ multiplex PCR; TCRdb stores just in-frame clones and leaves some out. The sample contains about 140,000 clones, around 93% of which appear only once. Sequencing used peripheral blood, obtained on day 0 of AZD1222 vaccination. These receptors came from an adult in good health. The CDR3 runs from the conserved cysteine through the conserved F or W. The D gene is left open where the match is weak. Part of the rows lack a size; the others show once, few, many or a class for expanded clones.

>NA|TRBJ1-1|once|TRBV19
CASTDRYNTEAFF
TGTGCCAGTACGGACAGATACAACACTGAAGCTTTCTTT
>NA|TRBJ2-2|NA|TRBV5-1
CASSLGAGNTGELFF
TGCGCCAGCAGCTTGGGGGCGGGGAACACCGGGGAGCTGTTTTTT
>NA|TRBJ2-1|once|TRBV5-1
CASSLQGGEQFF
TGCGCCAGCAGCTTGCAGGGGGGTGAGCAGTTCTTC
>TRBD2|TRBJ2-7|NA|TRBV28
CASRFSSGRDPYEQYF
TGTGCCAGCAGATTCTCTAGCGGGAGGGATCCTTACGAGCAGTACTTC
>NA|TRBJ1-5|NA|TRBV28
CASIFGGREAEPQHF
TGTGCCAGCATCTTTGGGGGCAGGGAGGCGGAGCCCCAGCATTTT
>NA|TRBJ2-3|NA|TRBV7-9
CASSLPGGAPDTQYF
TGTGCCAGCAGTCTCCCGGGGGGCGCCCCAGATACGCAGTATTTT
>TRBD1|TRBJ1-2|NA|TRBV7-9
CASSLIYSGQGEAYGYTF
TGTGCCAGCAGCTTGATATACTCAGGACAGGGTGAGGCCTATGGCTACACCTTC
>NA|TRBJ1-1|NA|TRBV5-1
CASRGNRNTEAFF
TGCGCCAGCAGGGGGAACAGGAACACTGAAGCTTTCTTT
>TRBD1|TRBJ1-1|once|TRBV19
CASSIGQENTEAFF
TGTGCCAGTAGTATTGGACAGGAGAACACTGAAGCTTTCTTT
>NA|TRBJ1-1|NA|TRBV5-1
CASQGLGENTEAFF
TGCGCCAGCCAGGGCCTCGGCGAGAACACTGAAGCTTTCTTT
>TRBD1|TRBJ2-7|NA|TRBV19
CASKGQESYEQYF
TGTGCCAGTAAGGGACAGGAAAGCTACGAGCAGTACTTC
>TRBD1|TRBJ1-2|NA|TRBV28
CASSLSAGGNYGYTF
TGTGCCAGCAGTTTATCGGCAGGGGGTAACTATGGCTACACCTTC
>NA|TRBJ2-3|NA|TRBV7-9
CASSLPLDTQYF
TGTGCCAGCAGCCTTCCCTTAGATACGCAGTATTTT
>TRBD1|TRBJ1-2|NA|TRBV12-3/TRBV12-4
CASSPGQGYGYTF
TGTGCCAGCAGTCCTGGACAGGGGTATGGCTACACCTTC
>NA|TRBJ1-5|once|TRBV19
CASSFSPGRPSNQPQHF
TGTGCCAGTAGTTTCTCCCCGGGACGCCCTAGCAATCAGCCCCAGCATTTT
>TRBD1|TRBJ2-5|NA|TRBV14
CASSHFGQGQETQYF
TGTGCCAGCAGCCATTTCGGACAGGGCCAAGAGACCCAGTACTTC
>NA|TRBJ2-3|once|TRBV15
CATSRALSYTDTQYF
TGTGCCACCAGCAGAGCCCTGAGTTACACAGATACGCAGTATTTT
>TRBD2|TRBJ2-7|NA|TRBV11-2
CASSLLAESYEQYF
TGTGCCAGCAGCTTACTAGCGGAGAGTTACGAGCAGTACTTC
>NA|TRBJ2-2|NA|TRBV21-1
CASSKRTGTGGELFF
TGTGCCAGCAGCAAACGGACAGGGACGGGCGGGGAGCTGTTTTTT
>NA|TRBJ1-1|NA|TRBV6-5
CASSPRPGGTEAFF
TGTGCCAGCAGTCCGCGCCCGGGAGGCACTGAAGCTTTCTTT
>NA|TRBJ2-1|NA|TRBV6-5
CATARGHNEQFF
TGTGCCACCGCGCGCGGGCACAATGAGCAGTTCTTC
>TRBD2|TRBJ2-7|NA|TRBV9
CASSSAGTSVYEQYF
TGTGCCAGCAGCTCAGCCGGGACTAGCGTCTACGAGCAGTACTTC
>NA|TRBJ2-5|NA|TRBV30
CAGYREGTQYF
TGTGCCGGTTACAGGGAAGGGACCCAGTACTTC
>TRBD1|TRBJ2-7|NA|TRBV6-6
CASSFTGTGAFYEQYF
TGTGCCAGCAGTTTCACCGGGACAGGGGCCTTCTACGAGCAGTACTTC
>NA|TRBJ2-2|NA|TRBV9
CASSTRAGFGGELFF
TGTGCCAGCAGCACCCGCGCGGGGTTCGGCGGGGAGCTGTTTTTT
>NA|TRBJ2-7|NA|TRBV5-1
CASSLSEGYEQYF
TGCGCCAGCAGCTTGTCAGAGGGTTACGAGCAGTACTTC
>TRBD2|TRBJ2-7|few|TRBV5-1
CASSLAGAGDLYEQYF
TGCGCCAGCAGCTTGGCGGGAGCGGGAGACCTTTACGAGCAGTACTTC
>NA|TRBJ1-3|NA|TRBV5-1
CASSPGQPGNTIYF
TGCGCCAGCAGCCCCGGACAGCCTGGAAACACCATATATTTT
>NA|TRBJ2-5|NA|TRBV19
CASSPRRVSQETQYF
TGTGCCAGTAGTCCTCGGAGGGTTTCGCAAGAGACCCAGTACTTC
>NA|TRBJ1-5|NA|TRBV19
CASNVQGNSNQPQHF
TGTGCCAGTAATGTGCAGGGGAATAGCAATCAGCCCCAGCATTTT
>NA|TRBJ1-2|NA|TRBV5-1
CASSHGTLAPGGYTF
TGCGCCAGCAGCCATGGGACTCTTGCCCCCGGCGGCTACACCTTC
>NA|TRBJ1-2|NA|TRBV6-6
CASSYTPGPQSGGYTF
TGTGCCAGCAGTTACACCCCGGGACCCCAGTCGGGGGGCTACACCTTC
>TRBD1|TRBJ1-1|few|TRBV30
CAWSVFRGLNTEAFF
TGTGCCTGGAGTGTATTCAGGGGGCTTAACACTGAAGCTTTCTTT
>NA|TRBJ1-4|NA|TRBV7-9
CASSLQQGPFEKLFF
TGTGCCAGCAGCTTACAACAGGGCCCCTTTGAAAAACTGTTTTTT
>NA|TRBJ2-7|NA|TRBV7-9
CASSLMGAHPSYEQYF
TGTGCCAGCAGCTTAATGGGGGCACATCCTTCTTACGAGCAGTACTTC
>TRBD1|TRBJ2-7|NA|TRBV9
CASSVAGTGAYEQYF
TGTGCCAGCAGCGTAGCCGGGACAGGGGCTTACGAGCAGTACTTC
>NA|TRBJ1-1|NA|TRBV24-1
CATSDAGGEAFF
TGTGCCACCAGTGACGCGGGGGGTGAAGCTTTCTTT
>NA|TRBJ1-2|NA|TRBV5-5
CASEYGDGMRDGYTF
TGTGCCAGCGAATATGGGGACGGAATGAGAGATGGCTACACCTTC
>TRBD1|TRBJ1-2|NA|TRBV5-4
CASSLAQGARYGYTF
TGTGCCAGCAGCTTGGCTCAGGGGGCGCGGTATGGCTACACCTTC
>TRBD2|TRBJ2-2|NA|TRBV7-9
CASSLAGGGTGELFF
TGTGCCAGCAGTTTAGCGGGAGGAGGCACCGGGGAGCTGTTTTTT
>NA|TRBJ1-2|NA|TRBV5-6
CASSLDGYGYTF
TGTGCCAGCAGCTTGGACGGTTACGGCTACACCTTC
>NA|TRBJ1-2|NA|TRBV6-2/TRBV6-3
CASSYPRTYGYTF
TGTGCCAGCAGTTACCCGAGGACCTATGGCTACACCTTC
>NA|TRBJ2-1|NA|TRBV5-1
CASGFTQDPYNEQFF
TGCGCCAGCGGGTTCACACAGGACCCCTACAATGAGCAGTTCTTC
>NA|TRBJ1-1|NA|TRBV2
CASLFGYRGTEAFF
TGTGCCAGCCTATTTGGGTATCGAGGCACTGAAGCTTTCTTT
>NA|TRBJ1-3|NA|TRBV6-5
CASSYVGRGNTIYF
TGTGCCAGCAGTTACGTCGGAAGGGGAAACACCATATATTTT
>NA|TRBJ1-4|NA|TRBV19
CASHEGASEKLFF
TGTGCCAGCCACGAAGGCGCGAGCGAAAAACTGTTTTTT
>NA|TRBJ2-7|once|TRBV5-6
CASSLIFQGGFYEQYF
TGTGCCAGCAGCTTGATTTTTCAGGGTGGTTTTTACGAGCAGTACTTC
>TRBD2|TRBJ2-5|NA|TRBV7-2
CASAWQRGIGETQYF
TGTGCCAGCGCCTGGCAGCGGGGGATTGGGGAGACCCAGTACTTC
>NA|TRBJ1-5|NA|TRBV4-2
CASSQEPLGGDKSNQPQHF
TGTGCCAGCAGCCAAGAACCTTTGGGAGGGGATAAGAGCAATCAGCCCCAGCATTTT
>NA|TRBJ1-1|NA|TRBV2
CASTISGQSYTEAFF
TGTGCCAGCACCATATCCGGGCAAAGCTACACTGAAGCTTTCTTT
>NA|TRBJ2-7|NA|TRBV18
CASSPGSEQYF
TGTGCCAGCTCACCAGGGTCCGAGCAGTACTTC
>NA|TRBJ1-2|NA|TRBV7-9
CASSLAQGNYGYTF
TGTGCCAGCAGCTTAGCCCAGGGAAACTATGGCTACACCTTC
>TRBD1|TRBJ1-2|NA|TRBV5-8
CASSLRGQGHGYTF
TGTGCCAGCAGCTTGCGGGGACAGGGGCACGGCTACACCTTC
>NA|TRBJ2-3|NA|TRBV9
CASSSRFTDTQYF
TGTGCCAGCAGCTCGAGATTCACAGATACGCAGTATTTT
>NA|TRBJ2-1|NA|TRBV10-3
CAISERAPSESSYNEQFF
TGTGCCATCAGTGAAAGGGCCCCTAGCGAGAGCTCCTACAATGAGCAGTTCTTC
>TRBD1|TRBJ2-7|NA|TRBV5-4
CASSLGPRGTGPTEQYF
TGTGCCAGCAGCTTGGGGCCACGGGGGACAGGGCCGACAGAGCAGTACTTC
>NA|TRBJ2-1|NA|TRBV30
CAWSENNNEQFF
TGTGCCTGGAGTGAGAATAACAATGAGCAGTTCTTC
>NA|TRBJ1-1|NA|TRBV7-6
CASSLVGIGFGVDEAFF
TGTGCCAGCAGCTTAGTCGGGATAGGTTTTGGGGTTGATGAAGCTTTCTTT
>NA|TRBJ2-1|NA|TRBV12-3/TRBV12-4
CASSFAWGGQFF
TGTGCCAGCAGTTTTGCGTGGGGCGGGCAGTTCTTC